This entry lists 8 T cell receptor beta chains sequenced from one sample in a study of cytomegalovirus exposure and HLA in healthy donors. Researchers ran the PCR with 60 Vbeta and 13 Jbeta primers. Method: immunoSEQ multiplex PCR; TCRdb's copy keeps in-frame clones and lacks some. The data hold roughly 250,000 clones, with roughly four fifths observed a single time. Sample: PBMCs. The receptors were sampled from a woman aged 40 to 50 in good health and CMV-seropositive.

CDR3 in amino acids: CASSSGGRGPGETQYF. The CDR3 nucleotides are TGTGCCAGCAGCTCCGGCGGTAGGGGGCCCGGGGAGACCCAGTACTTC. This rearrangement joins TRBV7-3 to TRBJ2-5, with 7 bases lining up with TRBD1. In germline, CDR1 is SGHTA, CDR2 FQGTGA. The CDR3 is 16 amino acids. V lost 4 bases, J lost 5 bases, and 13 bases stayed unmatched.

The chain recombines TRBV15 with TRBJ1-1; D uncertain. CDR3 length equals 13 residues. Germline CDR1 LNHNV, CDR2 YYDKDF (reference sequence). V was trimmed by 5 bases and J by 4 bases, leaving 11 bases between them. In DNA form, the CDR3 reads TGTGCCACCAGCCGCCCCGAGATCACTGAAGCTTTCTTT. Its translation: CATSRPEITEAFF.

The V gene is TRBV29-1, the J gene TRBJ2-7; 12 nucleotides line up with TRBD2. The V segment lost 1 base and the J segment 0 bases; nucleotides outside the gene matches: 7. The germline gives CDR1 SQVTM, CDR2 ANQGSEA. This CDR3 contains 17 residues. CDR3 coding DNA: TGCAGCGTTGAAGGACTAGCGGGAGTTGCGCACTCCTACGAGCAGTACTTC. It encodes CSVEGLAGVAHSYEQYF.

The chain couples TRBV6-1 to TRBJ1-1; no definite D call. The V and J ends lost 4 bases and 6 bases respectively, with 9 bases between them. This CDR3 is 12 amino acids long. Germline V gene lookup returns CDR1 MNHNS and CDR2 SASEGT. The CDR3 region has the DNA TGTGCCAGCAGTGCCCGGAGGCCTGAAGCTTTCTTT. It is translated as CASSARRPEAFF.

The chain employs TRBV10-1 and TRBJ2-7; 7 bases match TRBD1. Trimming took 6 bases from V and 1 from J; bases not matched to a gene: 3. The CDR3 sequence is 13 residues long. Germline V CDR1 and CDR2: WNHNN, SYGVQD (reference sequence). The CDR3 bases are TGCGCCAGCAGCCCCAGGGGGTCCTACGAGCAGTACTTC. It is translated as CASSPRGSYEQYF.

The chain links TRBV9 to TRBJ1-3, with D maybe TRBD1 (5 bases). The CDR3 loop spans 15 amino acids. Trimming took 3 bases from V and 0 from J, leaving 10 bases between them. Germline assignment: CDR1 SGDLS and CDR2 YYNGEE. The CDR3 here is CASSGGTASGNTIYF. As DNA, the CDR3 is TGTGCCAGCAGCGGGGGGACTGCCTCTGGAAACACCATATATTTT.

This clone has only a few counts. The rearrangement uses TRBV7-2 and TRBJ2-3, with 14 bases that match TRBD2. This CDR3 spans 16 amino acids. CDR1 SGHTA and CDR2 FQGNSA come from the germline V gene. The junction had 3 bases not matched to a gene; V was cut back by 5 bases and J by 2 bases. The CDR3 DNA reads TGTGCCAGCAGCGAGACTAGCGGGAGGGTCACAGATACGCAGTATTTT. Its protein is CASSETSGRVTDTQYF.

This chain connects TRBV4-2 to TRBJ2-4, with 7 bases that match TRBD1. The CDR3 is 16 amino acids. Germline CDR1 and CDR2: LGHNA and YNFKEQ. The trim removed 1 base at V and 4 bases at J, leaving 7 bases unmatched. In DNA, the CDR3 is TGTGCCAGCAGCCAAGTTTCCGGGACAGAAAAAAACATTCAGTACTTC. It translates to CASSQVSGTEKNIQYF.